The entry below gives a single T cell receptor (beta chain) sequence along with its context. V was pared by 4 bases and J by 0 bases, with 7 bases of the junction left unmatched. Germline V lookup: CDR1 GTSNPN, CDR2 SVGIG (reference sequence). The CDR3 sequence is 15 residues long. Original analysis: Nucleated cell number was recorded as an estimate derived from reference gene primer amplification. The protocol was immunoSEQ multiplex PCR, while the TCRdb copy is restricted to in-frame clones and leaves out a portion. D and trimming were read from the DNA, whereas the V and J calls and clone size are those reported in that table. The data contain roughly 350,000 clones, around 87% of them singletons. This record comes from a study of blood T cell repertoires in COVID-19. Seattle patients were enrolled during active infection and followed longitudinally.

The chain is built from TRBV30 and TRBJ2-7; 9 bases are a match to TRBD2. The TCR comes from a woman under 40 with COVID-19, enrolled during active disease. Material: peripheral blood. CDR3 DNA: TGTGCCTGGACAACCCTAGCGGGGAGCTCCTACGAGCAGTACTTC. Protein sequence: CAWTTLAGSSYEQYF.